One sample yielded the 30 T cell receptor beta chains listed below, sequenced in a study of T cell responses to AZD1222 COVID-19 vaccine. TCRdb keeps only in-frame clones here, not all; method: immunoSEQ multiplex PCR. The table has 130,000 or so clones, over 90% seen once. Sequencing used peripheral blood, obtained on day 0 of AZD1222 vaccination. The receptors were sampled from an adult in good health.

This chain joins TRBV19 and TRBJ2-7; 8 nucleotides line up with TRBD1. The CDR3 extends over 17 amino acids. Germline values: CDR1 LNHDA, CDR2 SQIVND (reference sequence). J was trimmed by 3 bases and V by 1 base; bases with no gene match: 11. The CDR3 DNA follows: TGTGCCAGTAGTATAGCAACTCACAGGGGGAGGATCTACGAGCAGTACTTC. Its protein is CASSIATHRGRIYEQYF.

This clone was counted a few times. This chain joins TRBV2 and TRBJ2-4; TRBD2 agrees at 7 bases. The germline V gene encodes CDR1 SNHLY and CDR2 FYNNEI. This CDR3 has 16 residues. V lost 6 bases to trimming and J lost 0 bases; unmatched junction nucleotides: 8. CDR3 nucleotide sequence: TGTGCCAGCAGGGGGGGGAAAAATTTAGCCAAAAACATTCAGTACTTC. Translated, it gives CASRGGKNLAKNIQYF.

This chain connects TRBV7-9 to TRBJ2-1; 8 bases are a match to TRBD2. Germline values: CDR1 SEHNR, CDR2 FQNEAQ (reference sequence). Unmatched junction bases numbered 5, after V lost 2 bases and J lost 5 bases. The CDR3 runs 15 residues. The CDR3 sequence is CASSLTRGGNNEQFF. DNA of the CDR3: TGTGCCAGCAGCTTAACGCGCGGGGGGAACAATGAGCAGTTCTTC.

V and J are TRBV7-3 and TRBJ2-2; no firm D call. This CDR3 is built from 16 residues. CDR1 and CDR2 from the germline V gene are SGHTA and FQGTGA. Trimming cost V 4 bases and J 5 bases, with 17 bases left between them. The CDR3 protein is CASSSTNGVRTGELFF. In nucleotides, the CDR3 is TGTGCCAGCAGCTCTACTAATGGGGTGCGGACCGGGGAGCTGTTTTTT.

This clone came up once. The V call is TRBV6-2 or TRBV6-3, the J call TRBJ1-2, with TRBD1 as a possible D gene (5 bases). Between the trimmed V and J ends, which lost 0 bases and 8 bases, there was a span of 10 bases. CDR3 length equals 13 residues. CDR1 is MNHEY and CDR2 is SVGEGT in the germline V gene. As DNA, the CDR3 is TGTGCCAGCAGTTACTCCAGGGAAGGGGGCTACACCTTC. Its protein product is CASSYSREGGYTF.

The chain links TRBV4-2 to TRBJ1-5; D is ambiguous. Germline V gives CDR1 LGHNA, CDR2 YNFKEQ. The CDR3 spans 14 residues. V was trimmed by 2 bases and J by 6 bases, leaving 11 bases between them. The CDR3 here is CASSQKIAAQPQHF. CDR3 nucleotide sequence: TGTGCCAGCAGCCAAAAAATAGCGGCTCAGCCCCAGCATTTT.

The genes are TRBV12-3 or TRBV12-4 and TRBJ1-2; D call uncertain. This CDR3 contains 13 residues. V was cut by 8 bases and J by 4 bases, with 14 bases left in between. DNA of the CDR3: TGTGCCAGCCGGGCAAGACACAGCTATGGCTACACCTTC. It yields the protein CASRARHSYGYTF.

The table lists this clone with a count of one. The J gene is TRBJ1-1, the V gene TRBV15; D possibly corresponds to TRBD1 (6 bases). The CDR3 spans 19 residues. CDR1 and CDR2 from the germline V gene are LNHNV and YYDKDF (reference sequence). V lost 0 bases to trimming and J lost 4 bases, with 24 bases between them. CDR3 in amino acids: CATSRDFIGQKRRGTEAFF. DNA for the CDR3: TGTGCCACCAGCAGAGATTTCATAGGACAGAAGAGGCGCGGCACTGAAGCTTTCTTT.

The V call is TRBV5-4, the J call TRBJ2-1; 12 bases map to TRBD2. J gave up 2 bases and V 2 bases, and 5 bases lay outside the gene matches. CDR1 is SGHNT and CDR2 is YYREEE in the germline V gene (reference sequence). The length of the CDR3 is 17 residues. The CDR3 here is CASSLATSGRTYNEQFF. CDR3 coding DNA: TGTGCCAGCAGCTTAGCGACTAGCGGGAGAACCTACAATGAGCAGTTCTTC.

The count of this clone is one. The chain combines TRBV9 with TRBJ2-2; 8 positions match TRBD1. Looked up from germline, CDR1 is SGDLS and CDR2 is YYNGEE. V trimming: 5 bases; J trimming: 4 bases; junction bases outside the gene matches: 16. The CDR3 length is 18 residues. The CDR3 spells CASRGNQDRTGITGELFF. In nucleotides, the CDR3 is TGTGCCAGCAGGGGGAACCAAGACAGGACAGGGATCACCGGGGAGCTGTTTTTT.

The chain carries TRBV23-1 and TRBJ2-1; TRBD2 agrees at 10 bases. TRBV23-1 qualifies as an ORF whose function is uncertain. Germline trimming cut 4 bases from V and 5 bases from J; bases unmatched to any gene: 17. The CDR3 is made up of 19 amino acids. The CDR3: CASSRVGLAAYYIHNEQFF. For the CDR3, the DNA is TGCGCCAGCAGTCGTGTAGGACTAGCGGCTTACTACATACACAATGAGCAGTTCTTC.

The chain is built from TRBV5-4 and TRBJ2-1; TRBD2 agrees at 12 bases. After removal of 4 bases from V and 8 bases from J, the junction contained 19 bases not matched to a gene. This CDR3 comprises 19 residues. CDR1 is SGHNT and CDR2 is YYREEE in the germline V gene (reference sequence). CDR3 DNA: TGTGCCAGCAGCCCGGGACTAGCGGGCCCCCGGCCGGAAATCGATGAGCAGTTCTTC. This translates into CASSPGLAGPRPEIDEQFF.

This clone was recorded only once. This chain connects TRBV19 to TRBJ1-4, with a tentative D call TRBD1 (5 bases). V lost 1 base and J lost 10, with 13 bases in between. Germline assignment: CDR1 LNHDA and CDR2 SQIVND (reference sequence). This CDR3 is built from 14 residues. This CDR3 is CASSIAGLDVKLFF. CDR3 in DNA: TGTGCCAGTAGTATAGCGGGGCTGGATGTAAAACTGTTTTTT.

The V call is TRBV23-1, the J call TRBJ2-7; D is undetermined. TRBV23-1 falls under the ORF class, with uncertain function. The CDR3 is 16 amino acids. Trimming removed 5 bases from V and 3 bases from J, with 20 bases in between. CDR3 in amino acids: CASSVGQSPCNYEQYF. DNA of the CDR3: TGCGCCAGCAGTGTGGGCCAGTCCCCATGTAACTACGAGCAGTACTTC.

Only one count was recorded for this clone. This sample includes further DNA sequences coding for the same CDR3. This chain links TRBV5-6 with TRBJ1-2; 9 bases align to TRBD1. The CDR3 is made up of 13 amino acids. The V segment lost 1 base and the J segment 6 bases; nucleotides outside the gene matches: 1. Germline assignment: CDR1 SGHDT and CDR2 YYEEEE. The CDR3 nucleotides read TGTGCCAGCAGCTTGCGACAGGGGGATGGCTACACCTTC. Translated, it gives CASSLRQGDGYTF.

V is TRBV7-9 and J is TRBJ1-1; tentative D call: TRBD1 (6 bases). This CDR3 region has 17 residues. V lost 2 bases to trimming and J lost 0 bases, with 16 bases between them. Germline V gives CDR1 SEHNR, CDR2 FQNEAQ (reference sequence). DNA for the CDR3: TGTGCCAGCAGCTTAACAGGGAGTGGGCGCATGAACACTGAAGCTTTCTTT. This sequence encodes CASSLTGSGRMNTEAFF.

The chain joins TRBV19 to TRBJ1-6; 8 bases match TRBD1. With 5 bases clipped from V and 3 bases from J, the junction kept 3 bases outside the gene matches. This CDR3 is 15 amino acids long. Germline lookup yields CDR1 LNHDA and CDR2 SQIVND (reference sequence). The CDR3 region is CASSQDRGYNSPLHF. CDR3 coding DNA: TGTGCCAGTAGTCAAGACAGGGGCTATAATTCACCCCTCCACTTT.

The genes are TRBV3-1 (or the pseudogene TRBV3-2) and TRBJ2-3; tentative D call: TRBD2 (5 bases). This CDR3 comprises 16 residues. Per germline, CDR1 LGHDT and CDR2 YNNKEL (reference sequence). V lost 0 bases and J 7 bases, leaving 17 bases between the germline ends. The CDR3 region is CASSQDGLASSNTQYF. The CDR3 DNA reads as TGTGCCAGCAGCCAAGATGGGTTAGCGTCATCGAATACGCAGTATTTT.

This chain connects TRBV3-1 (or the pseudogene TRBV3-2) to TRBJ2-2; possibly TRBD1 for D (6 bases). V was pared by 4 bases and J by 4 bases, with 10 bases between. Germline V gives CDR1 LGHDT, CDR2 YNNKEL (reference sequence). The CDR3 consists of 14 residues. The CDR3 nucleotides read TGTGCCAGCAGCCCGACAGGAGTCACCGGGGAGCTGTTTTTT. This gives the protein CASSPTGVTGELFF.

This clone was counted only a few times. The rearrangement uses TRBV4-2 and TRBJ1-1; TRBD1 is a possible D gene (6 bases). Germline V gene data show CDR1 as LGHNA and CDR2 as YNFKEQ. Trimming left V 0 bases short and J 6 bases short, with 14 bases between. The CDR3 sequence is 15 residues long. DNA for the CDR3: TGTGCCAGCAGCCAAGAAAATACAAGGGGGTCTGAAGCTTTCTTT. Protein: CASSQENTRGSEAFF.

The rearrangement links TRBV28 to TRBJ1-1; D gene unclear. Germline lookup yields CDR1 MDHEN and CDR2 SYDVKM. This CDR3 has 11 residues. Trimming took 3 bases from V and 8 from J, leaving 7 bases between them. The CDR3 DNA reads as TGTGCCAGCAGTTTCCCGGGGGAAGCTTTCTTT. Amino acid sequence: CASSFPGEAFF.

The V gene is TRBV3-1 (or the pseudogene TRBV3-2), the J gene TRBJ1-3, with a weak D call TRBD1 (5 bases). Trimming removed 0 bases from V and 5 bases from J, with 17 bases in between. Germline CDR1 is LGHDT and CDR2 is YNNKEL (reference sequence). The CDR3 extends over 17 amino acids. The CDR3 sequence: CASSQEYPGTRRNTIYF. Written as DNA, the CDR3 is TGTGCCAGCAGCCAAGAGTACCCAGGGACCAGGCGAAACACCATATATTTT.

For the CDR3, the DNA is TGTGCCAGCATGGCAGGGGCCAATCAGCCCCAGCATTTT. The encoded protein is CASMAGANQPQHF. V usage is TRBV2 and J usage is TRBJ1-5, with D possibly matching TRBD1 (6 bases). The germline V gene has CDR1 SNHLY and CDR2 FYNNEI. This CDR3 is 13 amino acids long. Trimming left V 7 bases short and J 3 bases short, with 10 bases between.

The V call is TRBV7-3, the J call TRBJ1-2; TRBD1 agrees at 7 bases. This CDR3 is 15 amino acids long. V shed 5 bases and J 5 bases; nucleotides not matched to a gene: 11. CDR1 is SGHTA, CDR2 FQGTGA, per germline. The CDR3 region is CASSPAGQAGYGYTF. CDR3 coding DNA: TGTGCCAGCAGCCCTGCTGGACAGGCTGGGTATGGCTACACCTTC.

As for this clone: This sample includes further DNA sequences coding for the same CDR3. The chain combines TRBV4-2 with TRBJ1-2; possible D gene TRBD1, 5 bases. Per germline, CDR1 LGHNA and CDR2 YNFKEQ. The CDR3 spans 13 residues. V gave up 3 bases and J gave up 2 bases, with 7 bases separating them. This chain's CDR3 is CASSQGGNYGYTF. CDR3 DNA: TGTGCCAGCAGCCAGGGGGGAAACTATGGCTACACCTTC.

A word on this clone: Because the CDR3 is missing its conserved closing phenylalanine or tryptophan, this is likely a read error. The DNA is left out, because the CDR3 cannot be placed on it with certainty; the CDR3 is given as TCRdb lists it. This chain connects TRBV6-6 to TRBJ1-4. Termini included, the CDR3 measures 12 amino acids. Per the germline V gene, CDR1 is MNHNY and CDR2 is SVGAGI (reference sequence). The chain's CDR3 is CASSWEAGPASV.

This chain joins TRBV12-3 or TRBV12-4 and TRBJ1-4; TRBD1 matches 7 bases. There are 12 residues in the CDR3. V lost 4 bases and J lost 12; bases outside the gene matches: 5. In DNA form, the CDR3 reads TGTGCCAGCAGTTCAGGGGGAAGGCAACTGTTTTTT. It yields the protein CASSSGGRQLFF.

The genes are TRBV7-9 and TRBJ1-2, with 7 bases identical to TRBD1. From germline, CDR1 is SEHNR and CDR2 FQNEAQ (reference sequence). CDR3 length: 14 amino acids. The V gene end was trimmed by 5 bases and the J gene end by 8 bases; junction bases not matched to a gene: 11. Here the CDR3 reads CASSPSGTEGGYTF. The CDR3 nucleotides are TGTGCCAGCAGCCCCTCCGGGACAGAAGGCGGCTACACCTTC.

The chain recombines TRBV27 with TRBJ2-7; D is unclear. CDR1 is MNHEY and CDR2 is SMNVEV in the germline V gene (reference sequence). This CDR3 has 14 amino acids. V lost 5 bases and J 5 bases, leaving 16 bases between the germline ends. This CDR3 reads CASSPTGVMNEQYF. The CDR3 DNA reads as TGTGCCAGCAGTCCAACTGGGGTGATGAACGAGCAGTACTTC.

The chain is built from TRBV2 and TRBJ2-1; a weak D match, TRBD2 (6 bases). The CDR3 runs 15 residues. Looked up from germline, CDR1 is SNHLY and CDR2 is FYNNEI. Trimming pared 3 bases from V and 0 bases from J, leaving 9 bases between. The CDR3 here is CASSESTSSYNEQFF. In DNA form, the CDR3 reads TGTGCCAGCAGTGAGTCGACTAGCTCCTACAATGAGCAGTTCTTC.